This TCR beta chain was observed in a study of glioma-infiltrating T cells. Study-level background: Blood libraries targeted roughly 4.5- to 11-fold coverage of about one million T cells. Study observations and caveats: Above-expected tissue-blood divergence occurred in all gliomas, most in low-grade ones.

Only a few counts were recorded for this clonotype. The antigen remains undetermined. Germline lookup yields CDR1 SGHTA and CDR2 FQGNSA. This CDR3 contains 13 residues. V was trimmed by 2 bases and J by 6 bases, leaving 8 bases between them. The iRepertoire nested amplicon-rescue multiplex PCR amplified TCR alpha and beta CDR3s from RNA. TCRdb fed the multiplex PCR reads into MiXCR, producing one record per CDR3 protein. The sample records about 400,000 distinct CDR3 sequences, 41% being singletons. The sample taken for sequencing was glioma tissue, nonneoplastic brain tissue, or PBMCs (not recorded which). The rearrangement links TRBV7-2 to TRBJ2-1; maybe TRBD2 (5 bases). This clonotype was obtained from a human donor with low-grade glioma or glioblastoma, undergoing nonglioma brain surgery, or in good health (not recorded which). CDR3 amino acids: CASSLRSGNEQFF. In DNA form, the CDR3 reads TGTGCCAGCAGCTTAAGGAGCGGCAATGAGCAGTTCTTC.